The following is a T cell receptor (beta chain) sequence with its context. What it binds is not known. cDNA libraries for TCR alpha and TCR beta, carrying sample barcodes and UMIs, came from 5'RACE with constant-segment primers. Each CDR3 protein is one row after TCRdb ran MiXCR on the 5' RACE reads. In the table there are around 82,000 distinct CDR3 sequences, roughly 13% of which are singletons. CDR1 and CDR2 (germline): SGHVS, FNYEAQ. The CDR3 length is 16 residues. V was clipped by 5 bases and J by 8 bases, with 23 bases between them. These data are taken from a study of T-cell memory formation after mild COVID-19. For the study at large: Largely, the TCR clusters proved donor specific. General study points: Clones that shrank (day 15 to 85) were balanced CD4/CD8, whereas later expanders leaned CD4+. Some SARS-CoV-2-responding clones were already detected in memory before infection.

This chain joins TRBV7-6 and TRBJ2-3; TRBD1 or TRBD2 may be the D gene (5 bases each). The TCR originated in a man younger than 30 who had mild COVID-19 (a few samples of this study predate the infection). Cell type and time point are not known. Sequenced material: PBMCs or a T cell subset sorted from them (not recorded which). Written as DNA, the CDR3 is TGTGCCAGCAGCAGCGCTGTCCGGGACGGTAGGGGTACGCAGTATTTT. As protein: CASSSAVRDGRGTQYF.